The rows below give T cell receptor beta chains drawn from one sample of a study of CD8 T cells in Susac syndrome. MiXCR was run by TCRdb on the immunoSEQ multiplex PCR reads, yielding one entry per CDR3 protein. The sample includes 200,000 or so distinct CDR3 sequences, more than 90% of them seen just once. Sequenced input: CD4+ T cells from PBMCs. These receptors all come from a human donor with Susac syndrome. Both conserved end residues are part of each CDR3. Fields, in order: J gene, V gene, CDR3 protein.

TRBJ2-5 TRBV5-1 CASSFQGRGDTQYF
TRBJ2-7 TRBV29-1 CSVADYEQYF
TRBJ2-7 TRBV7-9 CASSVSYEQYF
TRBJ2-7 TRBV7-9 CASSSSSRGPPYEQYF
TRBJ2-7 TRBV29-1 CSAGDRGIYEQYF
TRBJ1-5 TRBV15 CATSREGQGNQPQHF
TRBJ2-5 TRBV30 CAWSVFDRYQETQYF
TRBJ2-2 TRBV10-3 CAISEGTAFTGELFF
TRBJ1-2 TRBV6-1 CASSEGRVADYGYTF
TRBJ1-3 TRBV30 CAWVGRLSGNTIYF
TRBJ2-1 TRBV4-3 CASSQEGGPYEQFF
TRBJ1-2 TRBV3-1 CASSQEQLRGYTF
TRBJ2-2 TRBV14 CASSHRPRGGHTGELFF
TRBJ2-7 TRBV27 CGWTGAHEQYF
TRBJ2-5 TRBV5-1 CASSLALMETQYF
TRBJ2-6 TRBV20-1 CSALGSGANVLTF
TRBJ2-2 TRBV12-3/TRBV12-4 CASSSLGELFF
TRBJ2-5 TRBV20-1 CSGTVTQETQYF
TRBJ2-3 TRBV11-2 CASSLDRDGSVTQYF
TRBJ2-1 TRBV6-1 CASSRGASGGPGEQFF
TRBJ1-2 TRBV30 CAWRGLYPTGQDYGYTF
TRBJ2-5 TRBV5-1 CASSLAPGGQETQYF